The clone carrying this T cell receptor (beta chain) was detected ten times or more. The antigen is undetermined. V lost 9 bases to trimming and J lost 0 bases, with 9 bases between them. The CDR3 is 12 amino acids. Germline loops: CDR1 SGHAT, CDR2 FQNNGV. This entry comes from a study of T cells after yellow fever vaccination. General study findings and limits: The bulk population could contribute abundant contaminating clonotypes to FACS-sorted repertoires.

TCRdb reprocessed the 5' RACE reads via MiXCR and lists one record per CDR3 protein. The sample yields around 63,000 distinct CDR3 sequences, around 7.4% seen once. This sequence originates from a man aged 30 to 45 who received the YFV17D yellow fever vaccine. Sequencing was performed on CD8+ T cells sorted from PBMCs, taken 15 days after the yellow fever booster vaccination. The V and J genes are TRBV11-2 and TRBJ2-7; D is unresolved. The CDR3: CASTESSYEQYF. The DNA for the CDR3 is TGTGCCAGTACAGAGAGCTCCTACGAGCAGTACTTC.